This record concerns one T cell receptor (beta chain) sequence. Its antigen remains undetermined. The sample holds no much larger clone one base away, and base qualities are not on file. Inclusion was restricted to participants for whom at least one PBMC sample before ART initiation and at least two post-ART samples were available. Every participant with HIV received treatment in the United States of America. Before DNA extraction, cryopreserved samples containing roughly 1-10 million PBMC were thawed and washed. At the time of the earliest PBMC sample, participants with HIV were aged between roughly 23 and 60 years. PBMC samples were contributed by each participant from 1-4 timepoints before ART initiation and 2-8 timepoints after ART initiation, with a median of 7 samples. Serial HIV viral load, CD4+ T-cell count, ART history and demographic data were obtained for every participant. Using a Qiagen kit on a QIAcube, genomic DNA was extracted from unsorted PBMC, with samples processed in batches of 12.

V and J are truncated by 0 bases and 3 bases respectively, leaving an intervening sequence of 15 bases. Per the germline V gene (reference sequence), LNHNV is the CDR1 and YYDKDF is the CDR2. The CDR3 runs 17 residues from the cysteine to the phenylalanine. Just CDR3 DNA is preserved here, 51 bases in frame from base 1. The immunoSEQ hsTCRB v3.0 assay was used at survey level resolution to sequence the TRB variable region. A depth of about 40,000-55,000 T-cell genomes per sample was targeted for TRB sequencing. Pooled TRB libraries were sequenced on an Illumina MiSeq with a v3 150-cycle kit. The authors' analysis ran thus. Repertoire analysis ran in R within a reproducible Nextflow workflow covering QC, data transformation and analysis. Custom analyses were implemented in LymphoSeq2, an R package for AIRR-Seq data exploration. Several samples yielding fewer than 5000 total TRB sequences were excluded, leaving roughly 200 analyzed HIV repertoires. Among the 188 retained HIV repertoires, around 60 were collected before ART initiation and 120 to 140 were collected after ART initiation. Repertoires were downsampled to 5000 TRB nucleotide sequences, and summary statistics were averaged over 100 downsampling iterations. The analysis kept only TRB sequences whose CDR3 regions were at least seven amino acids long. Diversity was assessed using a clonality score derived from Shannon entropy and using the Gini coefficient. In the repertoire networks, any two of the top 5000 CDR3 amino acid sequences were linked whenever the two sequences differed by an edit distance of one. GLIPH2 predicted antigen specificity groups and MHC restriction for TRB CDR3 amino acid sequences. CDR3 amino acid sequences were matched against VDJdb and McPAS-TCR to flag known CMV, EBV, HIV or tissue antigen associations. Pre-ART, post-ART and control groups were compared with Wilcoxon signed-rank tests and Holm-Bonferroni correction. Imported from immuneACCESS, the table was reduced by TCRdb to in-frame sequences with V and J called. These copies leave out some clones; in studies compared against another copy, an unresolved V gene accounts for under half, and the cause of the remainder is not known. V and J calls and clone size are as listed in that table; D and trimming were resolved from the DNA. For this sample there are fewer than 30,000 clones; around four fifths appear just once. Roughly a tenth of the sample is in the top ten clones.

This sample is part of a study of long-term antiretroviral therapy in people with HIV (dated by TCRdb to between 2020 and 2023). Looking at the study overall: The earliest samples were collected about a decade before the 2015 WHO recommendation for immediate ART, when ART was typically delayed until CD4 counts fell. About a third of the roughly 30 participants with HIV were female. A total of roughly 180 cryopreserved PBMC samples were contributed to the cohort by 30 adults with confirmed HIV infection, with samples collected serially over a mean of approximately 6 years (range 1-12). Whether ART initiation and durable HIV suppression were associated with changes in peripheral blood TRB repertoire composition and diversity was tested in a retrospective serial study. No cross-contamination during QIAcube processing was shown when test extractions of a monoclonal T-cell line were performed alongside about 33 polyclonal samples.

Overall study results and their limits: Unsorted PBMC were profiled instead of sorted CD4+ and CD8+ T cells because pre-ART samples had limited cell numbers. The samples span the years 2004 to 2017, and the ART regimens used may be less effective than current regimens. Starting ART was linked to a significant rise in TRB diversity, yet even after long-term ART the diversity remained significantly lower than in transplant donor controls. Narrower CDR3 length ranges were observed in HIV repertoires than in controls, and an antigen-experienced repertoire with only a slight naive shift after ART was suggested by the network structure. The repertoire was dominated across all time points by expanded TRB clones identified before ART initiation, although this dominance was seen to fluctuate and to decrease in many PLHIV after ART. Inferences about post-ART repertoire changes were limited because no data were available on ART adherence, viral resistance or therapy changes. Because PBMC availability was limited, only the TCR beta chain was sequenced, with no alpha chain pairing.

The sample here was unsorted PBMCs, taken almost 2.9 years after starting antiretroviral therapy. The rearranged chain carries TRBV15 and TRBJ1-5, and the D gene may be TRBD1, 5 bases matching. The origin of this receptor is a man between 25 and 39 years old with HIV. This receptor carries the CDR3 CATSRDPVGRANQPQHF. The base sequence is TGTGCCACCAGCAGAGACCCGGTCGGCAGGGCCAATCAGCCCCAGCATTTT.